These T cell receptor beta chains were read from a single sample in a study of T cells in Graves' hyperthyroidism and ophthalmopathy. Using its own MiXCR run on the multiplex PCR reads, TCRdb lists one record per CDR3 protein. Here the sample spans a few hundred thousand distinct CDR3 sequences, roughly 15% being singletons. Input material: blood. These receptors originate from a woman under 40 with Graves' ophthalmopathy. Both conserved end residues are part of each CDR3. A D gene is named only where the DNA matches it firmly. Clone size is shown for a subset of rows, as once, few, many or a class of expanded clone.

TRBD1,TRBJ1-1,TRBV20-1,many,CSAAYDRDTEAFF,TGCAGTGCTGCCTACGACAGGGACACTGAAGCTTTCTTT
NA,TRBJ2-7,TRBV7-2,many,CASSPSGLSSYEQYF,TGTGCCAGCAGCCCCAGCGGGCTTAGCTCCTACGAGCAGTACTTC
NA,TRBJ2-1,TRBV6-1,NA,CASSDVGINDNEQFF,TGTGCCAGCAGTGACGTAGGGATCAACGACAATGAGCAGTTCTTC
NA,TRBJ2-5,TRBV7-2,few,CASSLVDDGGTQYF,TGTGCCAGCAGCTTAGTCGATGACGGGGGGACCCAGTACTTC
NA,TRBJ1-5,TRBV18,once,CASSGSQGNSNQPQHF,TGTGCCAGCTCAGGTTCTCAGGGGAATAGCAATCAGCCCCAGCATTTT
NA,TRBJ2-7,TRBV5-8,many,CASSFGDRAYKQYF,TGTGCCAGCAGCTTCGGAGACAGAGCCTACAAGCAGTACTTC
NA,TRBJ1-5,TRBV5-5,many,CASSLAGIGGQPQHF,TGTGCCAGCAGCTTGGCGGGGATAGGAGGTCAGCCCCAGCATTTT
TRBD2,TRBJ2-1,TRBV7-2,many,CASNLSGGRNEQFF,TGTGCCAGCAATCTTAGCGGGGGCCGTAATGAGCAGTTCTTC
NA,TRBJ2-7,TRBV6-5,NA,CASSYSGELGGAYEQYF,TGTGCCAGCAGTTACTCGGGGGAACTTGGCGGAGCCTACGAGCAGTACTTC
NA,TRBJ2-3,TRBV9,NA,CASSVGSGLSTDTQYF,TGTGCCAGCAGCGTAGGTAGCGGCCTTAGCACAGATACGCAGTATTTT
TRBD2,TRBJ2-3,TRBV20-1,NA,CSATGPAGSTDTQYF,TGCAGTGCAACAGGACCAGCGGGAAGCACAGATACGCAGTATTTT
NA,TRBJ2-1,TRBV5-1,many,CASTRYNEQFF,TGCGCCAGCACCCGCTACAATGAGCAGTTCTTC
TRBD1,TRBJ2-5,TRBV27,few,CASSLSDRGVGETQYF,TGTGCCAGCAGTTTATCGGACAGGGGAGTAGGGGAGACCCAGTACTTC
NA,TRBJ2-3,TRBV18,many,CASSPFHVGAGSTDTQYF,TGTGCCAGCTCACCATTCCACGTAGGGGCAGGAAGCACAGATACGCAGTATTTT
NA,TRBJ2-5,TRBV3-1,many,CASSQDADGAETQYF,TGTGCCAGCAGCCAAGACGCGGATGGGGCAGAGACCCAGTACTTC
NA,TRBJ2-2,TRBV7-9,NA,CASSLARAGRVGSGELFF,TGTGCCAGCAGCTTGGCTCGGGCGGGGAGAGTCGGGAGCGGGGAGCTGTTTTTT
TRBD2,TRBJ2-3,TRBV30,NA,CAWTPFRAGGITDTQYF,TGTGCCTGGACCCCCTTTAGGGCGGGAGGTATCACAGATACGCAGTATTTT
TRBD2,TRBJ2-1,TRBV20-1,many,CSADGTSGTSEQFF,TGCAGTGCTGACGGGACTAGCGGGACTAGTGAGCAGTTCTTC
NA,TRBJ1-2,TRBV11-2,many,CASSLTGPGDGYTF,TGTGCCAGCAGCTTAACAGGACCAGGTGACGGCTACACCTTC
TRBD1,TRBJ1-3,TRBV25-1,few,CASSEFGGQGNTIYF,TGTGCCAGCAGTGAATTTGGGGGACAGGGAAACACCATATATTTT
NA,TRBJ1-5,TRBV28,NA,CASSLPWGSNQPQHF,TGTGCCAGCAGTTTACCGTGGGGGAGCAATCAGCCCCAGCATTTT
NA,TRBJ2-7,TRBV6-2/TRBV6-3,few,CASSLGQENREYF,TGTGCCAGCAGTTTGGGCCAAGAGAACCGAGAGTACTTC
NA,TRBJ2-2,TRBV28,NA,CASSLLTGIGGELFF,TGTGCCAGCAGTTTGTTAACAGGGATTGGCGGGGAGCTGTTTTTT
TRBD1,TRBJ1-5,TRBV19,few,CASKRDRVNYSNQPQHF,TGTGCCAGTAAGAGGGACAGGGTGAACTATAGCAATCAGCCCCAGCATTTT
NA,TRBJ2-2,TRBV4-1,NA,CASSQYQVTGELFF,TGCGCCAGCAGCCAATATCAAGTCACCGGGGAGCTGTTTTTT
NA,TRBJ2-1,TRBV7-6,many,CASSLAGAVVGNEQFF,TGTGCCAGCAGCTTAGCAGGGGCAGTAGTTGGTAATGAGCAGTTCTTC
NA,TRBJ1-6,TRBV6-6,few,CANSYRNRINSPLHF,TGTGCCAACAGTTACCGGAACAGGATTAATTCACCCCTCCACTTT
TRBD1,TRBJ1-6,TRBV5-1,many,CASSDGTARGKSSPLHF,TGCGCCAGCAGCGACGGGACAGCTAGGGGGAAAAGTTCACCCCTCCACTTT
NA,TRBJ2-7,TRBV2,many,CASSPGLVGEQYF,TGTGCCAGCAGCCCAGGGCTGGTGGGGGAGCAGTACTTC
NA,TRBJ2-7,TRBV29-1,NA,CSVEEASGAYEQYF,TGCAGCGTTGAAGAGGCATCTGGGGCCTACGAGCAGTACTTC
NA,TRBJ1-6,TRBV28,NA,CASSPLRPNSPLHF,TGTGCCAGCAGTCCACTCCGACCGAATTCACCCCTCCACTTT
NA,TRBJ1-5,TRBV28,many,CASSLTEYSNQPQHF,TGTGCCAGCAGTTTAACAGAATATAGCAATCAGCCCCAGCATTTT
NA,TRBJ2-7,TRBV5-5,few,CASSPYNSYEQYF,TGTGCCAGCAGCCCATACAACTCCTACGAGCAGTACTTC
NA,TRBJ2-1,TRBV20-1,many,CSALRLARDNEQFF,TGCAGTGCTCTAAGGCTAGCGAGGGACAATGAGCAGTTCTTC
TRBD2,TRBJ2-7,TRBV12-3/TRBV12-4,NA,CASSFGSSGRIEQYF,TGTGCCAGCAGTTTCGGGTCTAGCGGGAGAATAGAGCAGTACTTC
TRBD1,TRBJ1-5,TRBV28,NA,CASSHGQGNQLQHF,TGTGCCAGCAGTCACGGACAGGGCAATCAGCTCCAGCATTTT
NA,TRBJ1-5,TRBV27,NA,CASSLRGVWGNQPQHF,TGTGCCAGCAGTTTAAGGGGAGTTTGGGGCAATCAGCCCCAGCATTTT
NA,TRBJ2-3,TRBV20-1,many,CSAREPPPSDTQYF,TGCAGTGCTAGAGAGCCCCCGCCCTCAGATACGCAGTATTTT
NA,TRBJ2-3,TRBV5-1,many,CASSFEGRLYTDTQYF,TGCGCCAGCAGCTTCGAGGGACGGTTATACACAGATACGCAGTATTTT
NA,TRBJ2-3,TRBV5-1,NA,CASSLERVPDTQYF,TGCGCCAGCAGCTTGGAGCGAGTTCCAGATACGCAGTATTTT
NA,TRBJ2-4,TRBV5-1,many,CASSPLLEGKNIQYF,TGCGCCAGCAGCCCTCTCCTAGAGGGCAAAAACATTCAGTACTTC
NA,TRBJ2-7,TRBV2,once,CASEGGEQYF,TGTGCCAGCGAGGGGGGCGAGCAGTACTTC
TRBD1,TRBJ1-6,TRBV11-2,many,CASSSGGHNSPLHF,TGTGCCAGCAGCTCAGGGGGACATAATTCACCCCTCCACTTT
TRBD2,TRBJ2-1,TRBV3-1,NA,CASSHLSSGSSYNEQFF,TGTGCCAGCAGCCATCTGAGTAGCGGGAGCTCCTACAATGAGCAGTTCTTC
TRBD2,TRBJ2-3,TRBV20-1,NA,CSARRAGVTDTQYF,TGCAGTGCTAGAAGGGCGGGAGTCACAGATACGCAGTATTTT
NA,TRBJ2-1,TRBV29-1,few,CSVGTGQAYEQFF,TGCAGCGTGGGGACCGGTCAGGCCTATGAGCAGTTCTTC
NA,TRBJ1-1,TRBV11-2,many,CASSPRLAIEAFF,TGTGCCAGCAGCCCCAGGCTTGCCATTGAAGCTTTCTTT
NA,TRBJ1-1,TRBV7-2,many,CASTPPRRVNTEAFF,TGTGCCAGCACCCCCCCAAGGAGGGTAAACACTGAAGCTTTCTTT
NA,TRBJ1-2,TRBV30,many,CAWAGTPRFGYTF,TGTGCCTGGGCCGGGACTCCACGGTTTGGCTACACCTTC
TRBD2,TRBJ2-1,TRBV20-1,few,CSARDTLAGAWDNEQFF,TGCAGTGCTAGGGACACATTAGCGGGAGCATGGGATAATGAGCAGTTCTTC
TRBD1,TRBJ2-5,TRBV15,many,CATSRTGGGQETQYF,TGTGCCACCAGCAGGACAGGGGGCGGACAAGAGACCCAGTACTTC
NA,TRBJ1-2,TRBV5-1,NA,CASSLNRYGYTF,TGCGCCAGCAGCTTAAATCGCTATGGCTACACCTTC
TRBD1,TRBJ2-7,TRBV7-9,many,CASSRRDRGYEQYF,TGTGCCAGCAGCCGCCGGGACAGGGGATACGAGCAGTACTTC
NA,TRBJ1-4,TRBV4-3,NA,CASSQGEEGEKLFF,TGCGCCAGCAGCCAAGGGGAGGAGGGCGAAAAACTGTTTTTT
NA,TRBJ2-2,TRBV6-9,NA,CASSYVRTTGELFF,TGTGCCAGCAGTTACGTCAGGACCACCGGGGAGCTGTTTTTT
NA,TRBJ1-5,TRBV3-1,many,CASSQQGTSTTQPQHF,TGTGCCAGCAGCCAACAAGGGACCTCAACTACTCAGCCCCAGCATTTT
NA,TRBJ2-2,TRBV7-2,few,CASSPNRDTGELFF,TGTGCCAGCAGCCCAAATCGAGACACCGGGGAGCTGTTTTTT
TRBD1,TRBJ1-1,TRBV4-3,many,CASSQAPTGGTEAFF,TGCGCCAGCAGCCAAGCCCCGACAGGGGGCACTGAAGCTTTCTTT
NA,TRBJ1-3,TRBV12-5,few,CASGYQSGNTIYF,TGTGCTAGTGGCTACCAATCTGGAAACACCATATATTTT